Listed below are T cell receptor beta chains from one sample, sequenced in a study of cytomegalovirus exposure and HLA in healthy donors. Some clones are missing from TCRdb's copy, which holds only in-frame ones; the method was immunoSEQ multiplex PCR. This table holds 85,000 to 95,000 clones, 6.5% to 8% found once. Sequences were obtained from PBMCs. Source of these receptors: a man between 45 and 60 years old in good health and CMV-seronegative. Both conserved end residues are part of each CDR3.

len: 15; j_gene: TRBJ1-5; v_gene: TRBV2; CDR3aa: CASRLDRYGNQPQHF
len: 15; j_gene: TRBJ2-3; v_gene: TRBV6-5; CDR3aa: CASSRTGKLGDTQYF
len: 16; j_gene: TRBJ1-5; v_gene: TRBV6-1; CDR3aa: CASSDWGGLGNQPQHF
len: 16; j_gene: TRBJ2-2; v_gene: TRBV9; CDR3aa: CASSVEWTSLPGELFF
len: 16; j_gene: TRBJ2-7; v_gene: TRBV28; CDR3aa: CASRLGGGGDAYEQYF
len: 15; j_gene: TRBJ2-3; v_gene: TRBV5-4; CDR3aa: CASNDRAPSADTQYF
len: 14; j_gene: TRBJ2-7; v_gene: TRBV4-1; CDR3aa: CASRQDDKIYEQYF
len: 17; j_gene: TRBJ2-1; v_gene: TRBV29-1; CDR3aa: CSVVTSSGRVVENEQFF
len: 17; j_gene: TRBJ2-1; v_gene: TRBV15; CDR3aa: CATSTKWGDNSYNEQFF
len: 13; j_gene: TRBJ1-1; v_gene: TRBV7-3; CDR3aa: CASSFSRVSEAFF
len: 15; j_gene: TRBJ2-1; v_gene: TRBV7-3; CDR3aa: CASSYTGGAINEQFF
len: 15; j_gene: TRBJ1-1; v_gene: TRBV5-1; CDR3aa: CASSLDQGMNTEAFF
len: 15; j_gene: TRBJ2-1; v_gene: TRBV9; CDR3aa: CASSPRTGVYNEQFF
len: 16; j_gene: TRBJ2-2; v_gene: TRBV10-3; CDR3aa: CAISELQGGDTGELFF
len: 14; j_gene: TRBJ2-2; v_gene: TRBV6-1; CDR3aa: CASRQLLNTGELFF
len: 13; j_gene: TRBJ2-6; v_gene: TRBV7-2; CDR3aa: CASSPSGANVLTF
len: 13; j_gene: TRBJ1-2; v_gene: TRBV27; CDR3aa: CASRPSEESGYTF
len: 13; j_gene: TRBJ1-5; v_gene: TRBV6-1; CDR3aa: CASKELTNQPQHF
len: 16; j_gene: TRBJ1-6; v_gene: TRBV9; CDR3aa: CASSVGQGSNNSPLHF
len: 18; j_gene: TRBJ2-1; v_gene: TRBV5-1; CDR3aa: CASSSHLAGASSYNEQFF
len: 17; j_gene: TRBJ2-5; v_gene: TRBV28; CDR3aa: CASSPLGTGGLEETQYF
len: 17; j_gene: TRBJ2-5; v_gene: TRBV9; CDR3aa: CASGRGLAGGGQETQYF
len: 14; j_gene: TRBJ2-1; v_gene: TRBV29-1; CDR3aa: CSVEARVGYNEQFF
len: 12; j_gene: TRBJ2-1; v_gene: TRBV2; CDR3aa: CASTGAGGEQFF
len: 12; j_gene: TRBJ1-5; v_gene: TRBV28; CDR3aa: CASRSSNQPQHF
len: 19; j_gene: TRBJ2-6; v_gene: TRBV6-7; CDR3aa: CASTQTGLAGGVGANVLTF
len: 15; j_gene: TRBJ2-5; v_gene: TRBV25-1; CDR3aa: CASSDGLPRLETQYF
len: 13; j_gene: TRBJ2-7; v_gene: TRBV28; CDR3aa: CASRLAASYEQYF
len: 15; j_gene: TRBJ2-7; v_gene: TRBV6-5; CDR3aa: CASSYSRTSGYEQYF
len: 15; j_gene: TRBJ2-7; v_gene: TRBV5-1; CDR3aa: CASSLGGGASYEQYF
len: 16; j_gene: TRBJ2-2; v_gene: TRBV19; CDR3aa: CASSFLPRGRTGELFF
len: 15; j_gene: TRBJ1-1; v_gene: TRBV7-9; CDR3aa: CASSLAPTPNTEAFF
len: 13; j_gene: TRBJ2-7; v_gene: TRBV18; CDR3aa: CASPALFSDEQYF
len: 15; j_gene: TRBJ2-3; v_gene: TRBV6-1; CDR3aa: CASSPTGGITDTQYF
len: 14; j_gene: TRBJ2-5; v_gene: TRBV7-3; CDR3aa: CASSPGAGEETQYF
len: 13; j_gene: TRBJ2-7; v_gene: TRBV11-3; CDR3aa: CASSLLTGYEQYF
len: 18; j_gene: TRBJ1-3; v_gene: TRBV9; CDR3aa: CASSVGGPEVNKGNTIYF
len: 14; j_gene: TRBJ2-3; v_gene: TRBV9; CDR3aa: CASSGGTFTDTQYF
len: 14; j_gene: TRBJ2-3; v_gene: TRBV6-1; CDR3aa: CASSEGQGADTQYF
len: 16; j_gene: TRBJ2-5; v_gene: TRBV15; CDR3aa: CATSRGQGIYQETQYF
len: 14; j_gene: TRBJ2-1; v_gene: TRBV10-1; CDR3aa: CASSSGLVYNEQFF
len: 15; j_gene: TRBJ1-5; v_gene: TRBV6-5; CDR3aa: CASSYGIAADQPQHF
len: 14; j_gene: TRBJ1-4; v_gene: TRBV5-4; CDR3aa: CASSFAGTNEKLFF
len: 14; j_gene: TRBJ1-3; v_gene: TRBV6-5; CDR3aa: CASSGTGSGNTIYF
len: 14; j_gene: TRBJ2-2; v_gene: TRBV30; CDR3aa: CAWGLGQATGELFF
len: 12; j_gene: TRBJ2-7; v_gene: TRBV29-1; CDR3aa: CSVAGTAYEQYF
len: 14; j_gene: TRBJ1-5; v_gene: TRBV7-9; CDR3aa: CASSLGTNYQPQHF
len: 13; j_gene: TRBJ1-2; v_gene: TRBV19; CDR3aa: CASSIGNNYGYTF
len: 16; j_gene: TRBJ1-1; v_gene: TRBV5-1; CDR3aa: CASSFDRAAVNTEAFF
len: 12; j_gene: .; v_gene: TRBV2; CDR3aa: CASMGQVYEQYF
len: 16; j_gene: TRBJ2-3; v_gene: TRBV7-8; CDR3aa: CASSSTSGEFEDTQYF
len: 14; j_gene: TRBJ1-1; v_gene: TRBV28; CDR3aa: CATLLQGANTEAFF
len: 15; j_gene: TRBJ2-7; v_gene: TRBV5-1; CDR3aa: CASSLGGLPSYEQYF
len: 18; j_gene: TRBJ1-5; v_gene: TRBV7-2; CDR3aa: CASSQDLGRGTGNQPQHF
len: 14; j_gene: TRBJ2-5; v_gene: TRBV6-1; CDR3aa: CASSASQGQETQYF
len: 14; j_gene: TRBJ2-5; v_gene: TRBV5-4; CDR3aa: CASSYGTSQETQYF
len: 14; j_gene: TRBJ1-1; v_gene: TRBV5-1; CDR3aa: CASSAGTGDTEAFF
len: 16; j_gene: TRBJ1-2; v_gene: TRBV11-2; CDR3aa: CASSPPGRNSNYGYTF
len: 16; j_gene: TRBJ2-3; v_gene: TRBV5-1; CDR3aa: CASSFWGQGNTDTQYF